The 2 T cell receptor beta chains given below trace back to one sample, sequenced in a study of cytomegalovirus exposure and HLA in healthy donors. The study ran its PCR with 60 Vbeta and 13 Jbeta primers. Profiled with immunoSEQ multiplex PCR; TCRdb holds only in-frame clones, not every one. The sample yields approximately 150,000 clones, 79% seen once. Sequencing used PBMCs. These receptors originate from a man aged 50-60 years in good health and CMV-seropositive.

The chain joins TRBV4-1 to TRBJ2-2, with TRBD1 matching 10 bases. The CDR3 is 20 residues long. J lost 1 base, V lost 5 bases, and 16 bases had no gene match. The germline V gene encodes CDR1 MGHRA and CDR2 YSYEKL. CDR3 DNA: TGCGCCAGCAGCTTAGTGCCAAGGGACAGGGGACACGAGAACACCGGGGAGCTGTTTTTT. This sequence encodes CASSLVPRDRGHENTGELFF.

This clone was observed a single time. This chain joins TRBV19 and TRBJ1-4; D is undetermined. Germline CDR1 is LNHDA and CDR2 is SQIVND (reference sequence). Trimming took 5 bases from V and 5 from J, leaving 6 bases between them. This CDR3 spans 12 amino acids. CDR3 in DNA: TGTGCCAGTAGTTCCCAAAATGAAAAACTGTTTTTT. Translated: CASSSQNEKLFF. Complete variable domain (other parts from reference TRBV19 and TRBJ1-4): DGGITQSPKYLFRKEGQNVTLSCEQNLNHDAMYWYRQDPGQGLRLIYYSQIVNDFQKGDIAEGYSVSREKKESFPLTVTSAQKNPTAFYLCASSSQNEKLFFGSGTQLSVL.